The next 21 T cell receptor beta chains were all read from a single sample in a study of CD8+ T cells in alopecia areata. This sample's treatment: oral pan-JAK inhibitor, 5-10 mg twice daily. Extracted RNA was reverse transcribed, and the resulting cDNA served as sequencing template. TCRdb's table, derived via immunoSEQ multiplex PCR, lists solely in-frame clones and lacks some. The sample consists of approximately 280,000 clones, 58% of them appearing once. Sequencing used CD4+ T cells sorted from blood, obtained at week 24, from a patient treated with tofacitinib. The receptors were gathered from a human donor with alopecia areata.

The chain is built from TRBV7-2 and TRBJ2-1; 9 bases align to TRBD2. V dropped 6 bases and J dropped 3; count of bases not matched to a gene: 9. There are 16 residues in the CDR3. Germline V lookup: CDR1 SGHTA, CDR2 FQGNSA. This CDR3 reads CASRPYGSGSYNEQFF. The CDR3 nucleotides are TGTGCCAGCAGACCCTACGGTAGCGGGAGCTACAATGAGCAGTTCTTC.

This clone was counted a single time. The chain is built from TRBV7-2 and TRBJ2-5, with TRBD1 as a possible D gene (5 bases). CDR3 length: 15 amino acids. Germline loops: CDR1 SGHTA, CDR2 FQGNSA. The V end lost 0 bases, the J end lost 2 bases, and 10 bases lay between the germline ends. The CDR3 is CASSLAATVQETQYF. The CDR3 nucleotides are TGTGCCAGCAGCTTAGCGGCGACAGTACAAGAGACCCAGTACTTC.

The V call is TRBV14, the J call TRBJ1-5, with TRBD1 identical over 7 bases. There are 14 residues in the CDR3. The J segment lost 9 bases and the V segment lost 3 bases, leaving 8 bases of the junction unmatched. Per the germline V gene, CDR1 is SGHDN and CDR2 is FVKESK. The CDR3 nucleotides are TGTGCCAGCAGCCAGCAGGGGGGCGGATCGCCCCAGCATTTT. Residues: CASSQQGGGSPQHF.

This clone was counted between two and nine times. The chain combines TRBV30 with TRBJ2-2; perhaps TRBD2 as D (7 bases). Germline-derived CDR1 and CDR2 are GTSNPN and SVGIG (reference sequence). V was trimmed by 4 bases and J by 1 base, leaving 10 bases between them. The CDR3 extends over 14 amino acids. The CDR3 is CAWKAGQNTGELFF. The DNA of the CDR3 is TGTGCCTGGAAAGCGGGACAGAACACCGGGGAGCTGTTTTTT.

The chain joins TRBV19 to TRBJ2-2; D is possibly TRBD2 (5 bases). V lost 6 bases and J lost 7, with 12 bases in between. This CDR3 is built from 13 residues. Germline loops: CDR1 LNHDA, CDR2 SQIVND (reference sequence). The CDR3 coding sequence is TGTGCCAGTAGACGAGGGATTGGCGGGGAGCTGTTTTTT. Its protein is CASRRGIGGELFF.

The rearrangement links TRBV6-5 to TRBJ2-5, with D possibly matching TRBD1 (6 bases). The CDR3 contains 12 residues. Per the germline V gene, CDR1 is MNHEY and CDR2 is SVGAGI. With 7 bases removed from V and 4 bases from J, the gap between germline ends came to 10 bases. The DNA of the CDR3 is TGTGCCAGCACAGGGGTGACAGAGACCCAGTACTTC. It translates to CASTGVTETQYF.

CDR3 loop: CAIPDSLGETQYF. For the CDR3, the DNA is TGTGCCATCCCGGACAGTCTCGGGGAGACCCAGTACTTC. The J gene is TRBJ2-5, the V gene TRBV6-1, with D perhaps TRBD1 (6 bases). V lost 10 bases to trimming and J lost 5 bases, with 17 bases between them. This CDR3 spans 13 amino acids. Germline loops: CDR1 MNHNS, CDR2 SASEGT.

The V and J genes are TRBV6-5 and TRBJ2-7; perhaps D is TRBD1 or TRBD2 (5 bases each). The CDR3 is made up of 12 amino acids. CDR1 MNHEY and CDR2 SVGAGI come from the germline V gene. Between the trimmed V and J ends, which lost 8 bases and 6 bases, there was a span of 14 bases. The CDR3 region has the DNA TGTGCCAGCCGGGACGGCGAGCGCGAGCAGTACTTC. Its protein is CASRDGEREQYF.

This clone was counted between two and nine times. Within the sample, other DNA sequences also encode this same CDR3. The gene calls are TRBV30 and TRBJ1-1; unclear D gene. There are 13 residues in the CDR3. Trimming stripped 2 bases from V and 0 bases from J, with 7 bases between. Germline V CDR1 and CDR2: GTSNPN, SVGIG (reference sequence). CDR3 DNA sequence: TGTGCCTGGAGTCCTTCTTTGAACACTGAAGCTTTCTTT. This sequence encodes CAWSPSLNTEAFF.

This clone has ten or more counts. The chain is built from TRBV7-9 and TRBJ2-7; 7 nucleotides align to TRBD2. The CDR3 contains 13 residues. Germline V gene sequence: CDR1 SEHNR, CDR2 FQNEAQ (reference sequence). V lost 11 bases and J lost 0; bases outside the gene matches: 7. CDR3 loop: CAVRAGDSYEQYF. Written as DNA, the CDR3 is TGTGCCGTTCGGGCGGGGGACTCCTACGAGCAGTACTTC.

The chain carries TRBV29-1 and TRBJ1-2; no clear D gene. V lost 5 bases to trimming and J lost 5 bases, with 18 bases between them. This CDR3 has 14 residues. Germline V lookup: CDR1 SQVTM, CDR2 ANQGSEA. The CDR3 region has the DNA TGCAGCGTTTCCGATCAAGACACGAGATATGGCTACACCTTC. Translated, it gives CSVSDQDTRYGYTF.

The chain recombines TRBV9 with TRBJ2-5; D may correspond to TRBD1 or TRBD2 (5 bases each). CDR3 length: 16 amino acids. The V gene lost 4 bases and the J gene lost 2 bases, with 18 bases spanning the gap. Germline loops: CDR1 SGDLS, CDR2 YYNGEE. The CDR3 here is CASSNSPHGGQETQYF. Written as DNA, the CDR3 is TGTGCCAGCAGCAATAGCCCCCATGGGGGTCAAGAGACCCAGTACTTC.

This clone was seen only once. One end of the junction is discordant with germline, which a read error may explain. V gene TRBV29-1 combines with J gene TRBJ2-7, with D hard to call. This CDR3 comprises 16 residues. Germline CDR1 and CDR2: SQVTM and ANQGSEA. The chain's CDR3 is CSVEDLVWWGSYEQYF. The CDR3 DNA follows: TGCAGCGTAGAAGACCTTGTGTGGTGGGGCTCCTACGAGCAGTACTTC.

The chain combines TRBV18 with TRBJ1-2; D not resolved. The germline CDR1 and CDR2 sequences are KGHSH and LQKENI. The CDR3 runs to 17 residues. V shed 2 bases and J shed 5 bases, with 21 bases lying between them. The CDR3 sequence: CASSPISIRRLNYGYTF. The CDR3, as DNA: TGTGCCAGCTCACCAATTTCCATCCGAAGGCTAAATTATGGCTACACCTTC.

This clone was seen a handful of times. The rearrangement uses TRBV25-1 and TRBJ2-6; 7 bases are shared with TRBD1. Germline CDR1 is MGHDK and CDR2 is SYGVNS. The CDR3 loop spans 17 amino acids. The trim removed 7 bases at V and 0 bases at J, leaving 9 bases unmatched. DNA of the CDR3: TGTGCCAGCATGGTGCAGGCAGGGGGCTCTGGGGCCAACGTCCTGACTTTC. It codes for CASMVQAGGSGANVLTF.

This clone turned up a few times. The rearrangement joins TRBV5-1 to TRBJ1-6, with 10 bases lining up with TRBD1. This CDR3 has 16 amino acids. The V and J ends lost 2 bases and 7 bases, in that order; junction bases with no gene match: 6. Germline CDR1 and CDR2: SGHRS and YFSETQ. The CDR3 is CASSFGTGAPNSPLHF. Here the CDR3 DNA reads TGCGCCAGCAGCTTCGGGACAGGGGCGCCAAATTCACCCCTCCACTTT.

This clone has just one count. This chain links TRBV23-1 with TRBJ2-6; maybe TRBD2 (6 bases). TRBV23-1 is an ORF for which the function is uncertain. The CDR3 is 18 residues long. V lost 0 bases and J lost 0, with 12 bases in between. This chain's CDR3 is CASSQSSQGGSGANVLTF. CDR3 sequence (DNA): TGCGCCAGCAGTCAATCTAGCCAGGGAGGCTCTGGGGCCAACGTCCTGACTTTC.

This chain links TRBV4-1 with TRBJ2-7, with D maybe TRBD2 (6 bases). The CDR3 length is 16 residues. Between the trimmed V and J ends, which lost 1 base and 2 bases, there was a span of 15 bases. Germline V gives CDR1 MGHRA, CDR2 YSYEKL. The CDR3 sequence: CASSQGGTPGPYEQYF. The CDR3 DNA sequence: TGCGCCAGCAGCCAAGGCGGGACCCCCGGCCCCTACGAGCAGTACTTC.

This rearrangement joins TRBV4-1 to TRBJ2-5; D unresolved. CDR1 MGHRA and CDR2 YSYEKL come from the germline V gene. This CDR3 spans 14 amino acids. Trimming took off 3 bases at V and 9 bases at J, with 17 bases between the two ends. As DNA, the CDR3 is TGCGCCAGCAGCCAGACCGTGACGGTGGGTTCCCAGTACTTC. It codes for CASSQTVTVGSQYF.

The chain employs TRBV27 and TRBJ1-1; TRBD1 might be the D (6 bases). V gave up 6 bases and J gave up 1 base, with 12 bases separating them. The germline CDR1 and CDR2 sequences are MNHEY and SMNVEV (reference sequence). The CDR3 is 14 residues long. This CDR3 is CASRRVGANTEAFF. CDR3 coding DNA: TGTGCCAGCAGAAGGGTGGGGGCGAACACTGAAGCTTTCTTT.

The gene calls are TRBV29-1 and TRBJ1-2; 9 bases are a match to TRBD1. The germline CDR1 and CDR2 sequences are SQVTM and ANQGSEA. The CDR3 spans 15 residues. Unmatched junction bases numbered 12, after V lost 4 bases and J lost 6 bases. The CDR3 nucleotides read TGCAGCGTTGGGAACGGGACAGGGAGTGGAGATGGCTACACCTTC. It translates to CSVGNGTGSGDGYTF.